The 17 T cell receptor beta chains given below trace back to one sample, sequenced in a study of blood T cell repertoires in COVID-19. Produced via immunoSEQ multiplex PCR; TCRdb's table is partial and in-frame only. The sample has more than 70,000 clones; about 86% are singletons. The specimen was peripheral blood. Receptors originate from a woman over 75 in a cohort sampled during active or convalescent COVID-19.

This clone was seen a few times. This CDR3 is CASSSWTDSNQPQHF. The CDR3 DNA reads as TGTGCCAGTAGTTCATGGACAGATAGCAATCAGCCCCAGCATTTT. This sequence joins TRBV19 and TRBJ1-5, with D perhaps TRBD1 (6 bases). Germline-derived CDR1 and CDR2 are LNHDA and SQIVND (reference sequence). The CDR3 is 15 amino acids. Trimming took 5 bases from V and 0 from J, leaving 11 bases between them.

The CDR3, as DNA: TGTGCCATCAGTGACCCGCCACTGACAGGGGGCGGCACTGAAGCTTTCTTT. Its protein product is CAISDPPLTGGGTEAFF. This chain links TRBV10-3 with TRBJ1-1, with TRBD1 identical over 10 bases. In germline, CDR1 is ENHRY, CDR2 SYGVKD. The CDR3 is 17 residues long. V shed 3 bases and J 4 bases; nucleotides not matched to a gene: 11.

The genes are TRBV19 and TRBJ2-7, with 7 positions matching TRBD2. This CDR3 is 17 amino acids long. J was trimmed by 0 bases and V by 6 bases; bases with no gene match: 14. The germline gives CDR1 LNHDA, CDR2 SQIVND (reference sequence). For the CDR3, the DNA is TGTGCCAGTAGCCCTACATGGCTAGCGGCCTCCTCCTACGAGCAGTACTTC. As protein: CASSPTWLAASSYEQYF.

In nucleotides, the CDR3 is TGTGCCAGCAGCGCTCCCGGGACAGGGGGACTAGATACGCAGTATTTT. Translated, it gives CASSAPGTGGLDTQYF. The gene calls are TRBV13 and TRBJ2-3, with 11 bases matching TRBD1. With 5 bases clipped from V and 5 bases from J, the junction kept 9 bases outside the gene matches. Germline CDR1 and CDR2: PRHDT and FYEKMQ (reference sequence). This CDR3 is 16 amino acids long.

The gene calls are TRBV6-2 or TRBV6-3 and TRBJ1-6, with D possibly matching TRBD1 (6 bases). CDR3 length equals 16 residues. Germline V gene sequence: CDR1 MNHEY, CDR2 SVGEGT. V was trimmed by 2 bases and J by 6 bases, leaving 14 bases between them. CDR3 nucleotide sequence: TGTGCCAGCAGTTACAGCGAGACAGGACGTAATTCACCCCTCCACTTT. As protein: CASSYSETGRNSPLHF.

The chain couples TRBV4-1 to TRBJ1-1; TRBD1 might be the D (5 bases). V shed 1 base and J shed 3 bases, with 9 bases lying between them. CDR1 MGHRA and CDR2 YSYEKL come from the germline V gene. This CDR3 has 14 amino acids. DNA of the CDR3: TGCGCCAGCAGCCAAGGACGACAGTACACTGAAGCTTTCTTT. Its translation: CASSQGRQYTEAFF.

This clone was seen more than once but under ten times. The CDR3, as DNA: TGTGCCAGCAGCCACGGGGGGCTCGGCACTGAAGCTTTCTTT. Protein: CASSHGGLGTEAFF. The chain joins TRBV3-1 (or the pseudogene TRBV3-2) to TRBJ1-1; maybe TRBD1 (6 bases). The CDR3 is 14 amino acids. V gave up 3 bases and J gave up 4 bases, with 12 bases separating them. Per germline, CDR1 LGHDT and CDR2 YNNKEL (reference sequence).

The CDR3 region has the DNA TGCGCCAGCAGCTTGGGGGACAACACAGATACGCAGTATTTT. This codes for CASSLGDNTDTQYF. The chain uses TRBV5-1 and TRBJ2-3, with D possibly matching TRBD1 (6 bases). Germline CDR1 is SGHRS and CDR2 is YFSETQ. V lost 0 bases to trimming and J lost 2 bases, with 7 bases between them. The CDR3 length is 14 residues. Full variable domain (outside the CDR3, taken from reference TRBV5-1 and TRBJ2-3): KAGVTQTPRYLIKTRGQQVTLSCSPISGHRSVSWYQQTPGQGLQFLFEYFSETQRNKGNFPGRFSGRQFSNSRSEMNVSTLELGDSALYLCASSLGDNTDTQYFGPGTRLTVL.

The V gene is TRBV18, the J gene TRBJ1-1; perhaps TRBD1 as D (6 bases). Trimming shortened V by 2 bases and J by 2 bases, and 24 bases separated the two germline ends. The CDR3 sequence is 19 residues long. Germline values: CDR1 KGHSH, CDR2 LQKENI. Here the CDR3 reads CASSPEYIGGTSTNTEAFF. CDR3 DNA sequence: TGTGCCAGCTCACCAGAGTATATTGGGGGCACCTCTACAAACACTGAAGCTTTCTTT.

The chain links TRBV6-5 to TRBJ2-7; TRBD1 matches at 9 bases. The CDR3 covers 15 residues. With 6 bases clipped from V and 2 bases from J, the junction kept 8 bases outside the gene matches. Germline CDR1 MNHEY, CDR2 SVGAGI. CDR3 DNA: TGTGCCAGCAGCCTCACCGGGACAGGGACCTACGAGCAGTACGTC. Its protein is CASSLTGTGTYEQYV.

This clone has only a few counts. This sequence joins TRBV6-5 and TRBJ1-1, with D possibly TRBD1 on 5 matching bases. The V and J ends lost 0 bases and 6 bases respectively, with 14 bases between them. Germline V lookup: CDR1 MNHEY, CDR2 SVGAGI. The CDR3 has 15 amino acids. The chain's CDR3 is CASSYSSGGGAEAFF. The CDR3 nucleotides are TGTGCCAGCAGTTACTCTAGTGGGGGAGGGGCTGAAGCTTTCTTT.

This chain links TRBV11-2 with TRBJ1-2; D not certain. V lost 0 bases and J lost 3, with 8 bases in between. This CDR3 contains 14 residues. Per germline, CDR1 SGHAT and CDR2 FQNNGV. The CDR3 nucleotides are TGTGCCAGCAGCTTAGATCCCCAGGACTATGGCTACACCTTC. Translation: CASSLDPQDYGYTF.

The CDR3 DNA is TGTGCCAGCAGCCCTAGCTCCAGCTCCTACAATGAGCAGTTCTTC. This translates into CASSPSSSSYNEQFF. This chain connects TRBV7-2 to TRBJ2-1; D might be TRBD2 (5 bases). This CDR3 comprises 15 residues. In germline, CDR1 is SGHTA, CDR2 FQGNSA. Trimming cost V 5 bases and J 0 bases, with 11 bases left between them.

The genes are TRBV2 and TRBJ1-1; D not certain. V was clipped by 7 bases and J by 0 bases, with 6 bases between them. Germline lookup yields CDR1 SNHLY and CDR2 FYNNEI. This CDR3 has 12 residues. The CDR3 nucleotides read TGTGCCAGCACCGAGCTGAACACTGAAGCTTTCTTT. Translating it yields CASTELNTEAFF.

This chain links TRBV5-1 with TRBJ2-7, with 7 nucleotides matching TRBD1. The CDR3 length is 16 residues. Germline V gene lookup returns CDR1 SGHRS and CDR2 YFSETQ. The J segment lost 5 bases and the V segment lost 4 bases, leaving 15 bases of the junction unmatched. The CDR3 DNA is TGCGCCAGCAGCCCACAGGGGCCGCCAGTGACTGACGAGCAGTACTTC. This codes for CASSPQGPPVTDEQYF.

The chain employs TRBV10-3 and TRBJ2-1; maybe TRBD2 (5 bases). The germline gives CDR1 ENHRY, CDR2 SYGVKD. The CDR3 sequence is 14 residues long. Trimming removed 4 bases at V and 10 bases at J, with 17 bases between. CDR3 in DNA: TGTGCCATCAGTGGAAACAGTTCACCGGGGGAGCAGTTCTTC. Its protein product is CAISGNSSPGEQFF.

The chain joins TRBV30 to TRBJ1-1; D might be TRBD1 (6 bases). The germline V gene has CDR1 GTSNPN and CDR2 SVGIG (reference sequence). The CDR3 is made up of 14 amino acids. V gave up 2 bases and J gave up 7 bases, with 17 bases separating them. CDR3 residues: CAWSLKGTPLEAFF. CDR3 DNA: TGTGCCTGGAGTCTTAAAGGGACACCTCTTGAAGCTTTCTTT.